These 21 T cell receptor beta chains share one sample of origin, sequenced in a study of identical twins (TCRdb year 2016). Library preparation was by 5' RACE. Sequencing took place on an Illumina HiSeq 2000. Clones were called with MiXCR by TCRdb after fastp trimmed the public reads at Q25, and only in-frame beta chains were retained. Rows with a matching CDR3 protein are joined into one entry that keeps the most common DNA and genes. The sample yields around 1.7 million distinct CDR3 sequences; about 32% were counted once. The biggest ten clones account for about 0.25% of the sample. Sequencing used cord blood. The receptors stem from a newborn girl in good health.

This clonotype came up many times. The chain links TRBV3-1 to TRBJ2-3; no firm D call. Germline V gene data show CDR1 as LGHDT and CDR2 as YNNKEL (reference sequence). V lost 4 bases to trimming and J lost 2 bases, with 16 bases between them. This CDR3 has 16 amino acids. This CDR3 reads CASSPARVDPTDTQYF. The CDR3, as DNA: TGTGCCAGCAGCCCCGCCCGGGTCGACCCCACAGATACGCAGTATTTT.

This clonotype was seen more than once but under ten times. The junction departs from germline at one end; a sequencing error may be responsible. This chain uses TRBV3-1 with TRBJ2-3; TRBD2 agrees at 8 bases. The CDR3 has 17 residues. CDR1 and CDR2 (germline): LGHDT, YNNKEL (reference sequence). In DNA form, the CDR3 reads TGTGCCAGCAGCCAAGACATTGCGGGAGGTTTCACAGATGCGCAGTATTTT. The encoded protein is CASSQDIAGGFTDAQYF.

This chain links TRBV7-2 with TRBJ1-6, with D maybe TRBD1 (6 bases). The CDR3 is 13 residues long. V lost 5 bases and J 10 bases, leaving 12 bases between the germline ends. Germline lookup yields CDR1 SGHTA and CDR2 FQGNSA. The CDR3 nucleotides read TGTGCCAGCAGCATCCACAGGGACTCACCCCTCCACTTT. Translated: CASSIHRDSPLHF.

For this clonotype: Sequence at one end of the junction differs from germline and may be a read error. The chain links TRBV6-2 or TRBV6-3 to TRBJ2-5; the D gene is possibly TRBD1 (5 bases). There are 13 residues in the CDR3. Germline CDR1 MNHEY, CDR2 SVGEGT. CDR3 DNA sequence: TGTGCCAGCGTTTCCATGGGGCAAGAGGCCCAGTACTTC. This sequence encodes CASVSMGQEAQYF.

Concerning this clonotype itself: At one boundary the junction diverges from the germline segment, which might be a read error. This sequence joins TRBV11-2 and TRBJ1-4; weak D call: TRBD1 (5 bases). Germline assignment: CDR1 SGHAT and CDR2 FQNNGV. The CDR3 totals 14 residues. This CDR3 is CAGSLGVWEEKLFF. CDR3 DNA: TGTGCCGGCAGCTTAGGGGTGTGGGAAGAAAAACTGTTTTTT. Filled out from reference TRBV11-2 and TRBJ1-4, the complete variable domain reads EAGVAQSPRYKIIEKRQSVAFWCNPISGHATLYWYQQILGQGPKLLIQFQNNGVVDDSQLPKDRFSAERLKGVDSTLKIQPAKLEDSAVYLCAGSLGVWEEKLFFGSGTQLSVL.

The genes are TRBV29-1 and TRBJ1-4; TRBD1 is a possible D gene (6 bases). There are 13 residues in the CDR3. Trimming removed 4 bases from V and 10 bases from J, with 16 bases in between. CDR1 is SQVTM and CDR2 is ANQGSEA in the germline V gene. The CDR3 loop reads CSVGQAAGGKLFF. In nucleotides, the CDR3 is TGCAGCGTTGGACAGGCCGCGGGGGGAAAACTGTTTTTT.

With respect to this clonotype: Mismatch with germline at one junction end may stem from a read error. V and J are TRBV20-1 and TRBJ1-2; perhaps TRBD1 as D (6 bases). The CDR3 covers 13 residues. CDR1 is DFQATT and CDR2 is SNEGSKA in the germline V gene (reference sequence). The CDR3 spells CSARNRDAYGHTF. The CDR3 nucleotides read TGCAGTGCTAGGAACAGGGATGCCTATGGCCACACCTTC.

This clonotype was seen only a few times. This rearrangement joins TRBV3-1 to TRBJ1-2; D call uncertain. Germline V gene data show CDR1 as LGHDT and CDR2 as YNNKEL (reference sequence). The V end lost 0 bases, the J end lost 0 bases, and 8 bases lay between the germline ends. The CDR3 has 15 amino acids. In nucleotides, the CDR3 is TGTGCCAGCAGCCAAGAGGGCAGACCTAACTATGGCTACACCTTC. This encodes CASSQEGRPNYGYTF.

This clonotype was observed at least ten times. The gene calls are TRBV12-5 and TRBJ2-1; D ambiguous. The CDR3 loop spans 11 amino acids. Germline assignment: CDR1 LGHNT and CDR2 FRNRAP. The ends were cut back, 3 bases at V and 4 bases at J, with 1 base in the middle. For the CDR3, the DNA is TGTGCTAGTGGTTTTTACAATGAGCAGTTCTTC. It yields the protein CASGFYNEQFF. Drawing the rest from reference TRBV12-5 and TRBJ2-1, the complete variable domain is DARVTQTPRHKVTEMGQEVTMRCQPILGHNTVFWYRQTMMQGLELLAYFRNRAPLDDSGMPKDRFSAEMPDATLATLKIQPSEPRDSAVYFCASGFYNEQFFGPGTRLTVL.

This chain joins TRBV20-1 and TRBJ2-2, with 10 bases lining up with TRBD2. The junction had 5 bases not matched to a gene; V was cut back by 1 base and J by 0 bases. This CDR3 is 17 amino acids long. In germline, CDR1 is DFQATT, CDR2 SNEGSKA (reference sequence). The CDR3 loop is CSARAGLAGANTGELFF. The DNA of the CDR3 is TGCAGTGCTAGAGCTGGCCTAGCGGGGGCGAACACCGGGGAGCTGTTTTTT.

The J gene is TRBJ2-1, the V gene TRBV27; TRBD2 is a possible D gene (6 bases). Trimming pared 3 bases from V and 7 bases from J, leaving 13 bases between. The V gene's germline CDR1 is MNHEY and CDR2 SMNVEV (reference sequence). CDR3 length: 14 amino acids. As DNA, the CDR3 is TGTGCCAGCAGTTTTTCCGGGGGTACGAATGAGCAGTTCTTC. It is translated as CASSFSGGTNEQFF.

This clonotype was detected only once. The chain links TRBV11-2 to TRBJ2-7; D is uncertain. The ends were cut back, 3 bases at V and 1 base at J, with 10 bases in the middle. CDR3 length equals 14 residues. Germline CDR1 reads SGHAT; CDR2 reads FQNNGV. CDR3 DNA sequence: TGTGCCAGCAGCTTTGAACCCATTTCCTACGAGCAGTACTTC. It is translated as CASSFEPISYEQYF.

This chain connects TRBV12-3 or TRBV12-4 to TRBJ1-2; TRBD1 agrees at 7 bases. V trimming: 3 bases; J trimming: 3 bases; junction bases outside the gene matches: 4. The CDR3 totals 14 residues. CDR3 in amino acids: CASSFGTADYGYTF. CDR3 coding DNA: TGTGCCAGCAGTTTTGGGACAGCTGACTATGGCTACACCTTC.

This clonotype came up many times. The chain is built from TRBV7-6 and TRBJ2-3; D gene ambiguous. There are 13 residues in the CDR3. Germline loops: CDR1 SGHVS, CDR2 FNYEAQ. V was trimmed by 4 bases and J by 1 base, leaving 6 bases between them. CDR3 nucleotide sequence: TGTGCCAGCAGCTCGACCGGCACAGATACGCAGTATTTT. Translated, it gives CASSSTGTDTQYF.

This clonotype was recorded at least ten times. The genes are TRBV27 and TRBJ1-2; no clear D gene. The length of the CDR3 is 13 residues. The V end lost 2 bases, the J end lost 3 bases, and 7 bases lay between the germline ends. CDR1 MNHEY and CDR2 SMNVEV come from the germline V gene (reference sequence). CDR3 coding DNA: TGTGCCAGCAGTTTAGGACTAGACTATGGCTACACCTTC. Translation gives CASSLGLDYGYTF.

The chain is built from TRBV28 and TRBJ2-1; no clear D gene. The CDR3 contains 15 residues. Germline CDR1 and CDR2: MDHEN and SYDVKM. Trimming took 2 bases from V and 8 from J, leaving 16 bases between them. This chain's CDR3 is CASSLRLVRVYEQFF. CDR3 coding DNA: TGTGCCAGCAGTTTACGGCTAGTAAGGGTCTATGAGCAGTTCTTC. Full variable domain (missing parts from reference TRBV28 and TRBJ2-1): DVKVTQSSRYLVKRTGEKVFLECVQDMDHENMFWYRQDPGLGLRLIYFSYDVKMKEKGDIPEGYSVSREKKERFSLILESASTNQTSMYLCASSLRLVRVYEQFFGPGTRLTVL.

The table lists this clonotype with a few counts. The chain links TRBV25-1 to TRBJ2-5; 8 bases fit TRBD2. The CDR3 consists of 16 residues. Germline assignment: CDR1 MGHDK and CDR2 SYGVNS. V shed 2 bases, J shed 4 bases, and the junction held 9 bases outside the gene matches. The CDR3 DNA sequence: TGTGCCAGCAGTGAAATTGGATTAGCGGGACGAGAGACCCAGTACTTC. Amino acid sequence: CASSEIGLAGRETQYF.

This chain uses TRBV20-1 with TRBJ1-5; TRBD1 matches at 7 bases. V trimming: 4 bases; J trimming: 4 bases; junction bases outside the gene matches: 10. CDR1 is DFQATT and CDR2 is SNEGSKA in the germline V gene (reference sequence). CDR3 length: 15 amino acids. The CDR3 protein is CSATPGTVANQPQHF. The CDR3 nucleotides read TGCAGTGCTACCCCCGGGACAGTAGCAAATCAGCCCCAGCATTTT.

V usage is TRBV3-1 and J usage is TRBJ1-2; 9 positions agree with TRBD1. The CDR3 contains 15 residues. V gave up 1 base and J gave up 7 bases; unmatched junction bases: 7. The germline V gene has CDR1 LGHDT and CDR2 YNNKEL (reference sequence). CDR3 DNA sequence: TGTGCCAGCAGCCAAGTCGCACAGGGGGCGCTTGGCTACACCTTC. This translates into CASSQVAQGALGYTF.

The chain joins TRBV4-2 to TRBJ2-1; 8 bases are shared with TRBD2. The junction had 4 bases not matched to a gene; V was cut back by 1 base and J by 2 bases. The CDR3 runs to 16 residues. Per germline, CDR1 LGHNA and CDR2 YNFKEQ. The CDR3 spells CASSQGSAGAYNEQFF. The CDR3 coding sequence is TGTGCCAGCAGCCAAGGTTCAGCGGGGGCCTACAATGAGCAGTTCTTC.

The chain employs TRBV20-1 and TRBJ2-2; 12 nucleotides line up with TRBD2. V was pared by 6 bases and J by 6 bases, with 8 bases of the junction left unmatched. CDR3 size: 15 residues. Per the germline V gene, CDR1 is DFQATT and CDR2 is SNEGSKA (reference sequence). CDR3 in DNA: TGCAGTGCAAGACTAGCGGGAGCCTTTGCCGGGGAGCTGTTTTTT. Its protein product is CSARLAGAFAGELFF.